This entry lists 27 T cell receptor beta chains sequenced from one sample in a study of T cells in Graves' hyperthyroidism and ophthalmopathy. Amplified TCR beta CDR3 regions came from RNA transcripts. RT-PCR in the first round (using the HTBI primer set) targeted the TCR CDR3. TCRdb reprocessed the multiplex PCR reads via MiXCR and lists one record per CDR3 protein. This table holds hundreds of thousands of distinct CDR3 sequences, just under 20% found once. Sequences were obtained from blood. These receptors originate from a man in his forties with Graves' ophthalmopathy.

This clonotype was counted many times. The rearrangement uses TRBV28 and TRBJ2-1; TRBD2 matches at 8 bases. CDR3 length equals 16 residues. The junction had 11 bases not matched to a gene; V was cut back by 5 bases and J by 5 bases. Germline CDR1 is MDHEN and CDR2 is SYDVKM. The CDR3: CASSRLAGTGDNEQFF. The DNA for the CDR3 is TGTGCCAGCAGTAGATTAGCGGGAACGGGGGACAATGAGCAGTTCTTC.

This clonotype was seen at least ten times. The chain links TRBV7-3 to TRBJ2-7; D possibly matches TRBD1 or TRBD2 (5 bases each). Germline V gene lookup returns CDR1 SGHTA and CDR2 FQGTGA. V dropped 2 bases and J dropped 0 bases, with 17 bases sitting between them. The CDR3 has 17 residues. The CDR3 nucleotides read TGTGCCAGCAGCTTATGGTGGGGACCGAACGACTCCTACGAGCAGTACTTC. This gives the protein CASSLWWGPNDSYEQYF.

V and J are TRBV20-1 and TRBJ2-3, with D perhaps matching TRBD1 (5 bases). Germline V lookup: CDR1 DFQATT, CDR2 SNEGSKA (reference sequence). The germline V and J ends were trimmed by 6 bases and 0 bases, with 22 bases remaining between them. The CDR3 runs 17 residues. The CDR3, as DNA: TGCAGTGCACGAGCCCAAGGTAGGGGCGTGAGCACAGATACGCAGTATTTT. It specifies CSARAQGRGVSTDTQYF.

The chain joins TRBV5-1 to TRBJ2-5; 10 bases are shared with TRBD2. The germline V gene encodes CDR1 SGHRS and CDR2 YFSETQ. The CDR3 length is 17 residues. Losses at the gene ends were 3 bases for V and 4 bases for J; bases not matched to a gene: 12. CDR3: CASSSGLAGERGETQYF. CDR3 DNA sequence: TGCGCCAGCAGCTCGGGGCTAGCGGGAGAGAGGGGAGAGACCCAGTACTTC.

This clonotype was recorded many times. This chain uses TRBV20-1 with TRBJ2-1; D possibly corresponds to TRBD1 (5 bases). Trimming removed 1 base at V and 7 bases at J, with 11 bases between. Germline CDR1 DFQATT, CDR2 SNEGSKA (reference sequence). This CDR3 region has 13 residues. This CDR3 reads CSARARAGNEQFF. The CDR3 DNA sequence: TGCAGTGCTAGAGCCAGGGCAGGGAATGAGCAGTTCTTC.

This clonotype was counted between two and nine times. The J gene is TRBJ2-3, the V gene TRBV5-1; possibly TRBD1 for D (6 bases). The ends were cut back, 2 bases at V and 2 bases at J, with 15 bases in the middle. The CDR3 extends over 16 amino acids. Per germline, CDR1 SGHRS and CDR2 YFSETQ. CDR3 bases: TGCGCCAGCAGCTTCAACAGGGTGTCTGCCACAGATACGCAGTATTTT. It codes for CASSFNRVSATDTQYF.

This clonotype was found many times. The gene calls are TRBV7-3 and TRBJ2-1; 7 bases map to TRBD2. Germline V lookup: CDR1 SGHTA, CDR2 FQGTGA. Germline trimming cut 1 base from V and 2 bases from J; bases unmatched to any gene: 2. The CDR3 is 15 residues long. The CDR3, as DNA: TGTGCCAGCAGCTTAATGGCGGGGGCCTACAATGAGCAGTTCTTC. Its translation: CASSLMAGAYNEQFF.

The V gene is TRBV10-3, the J gene TRBJ2-2, with TRBD2 matching 10 bases. This CDR3 comprises 17 residues. Germline lookup yields CDR1 ENHRY and CDR2 SYGVKD. V lost 2 bases and J lost 5; bases outside the gene matches: 8. CDR3 sequence (DNA): TGTGCCATCAGTGAGCAAGCGGGGGGGCTAAGGACCGGGGAGCTGTTTTTT. Amino acid sequence: CAISEQAGGLRTGELFF.

The rearrangement uses TRBV12-3 or TRBV12-4 and TRBJ1-5; D remains ambiguous. The germline V and J ends were trimmed by 5 bases and 3 bases, with 17 bases remaining between them. The CDR3 contains 16 residues. The CDR3 protein is CASSLSSSRPNQPQHF. The CDR3 bases are TGTGCCAGCAGTCTATCCTCCTCCAGGCCCAATCAGCCCCAGCATTTT.

The gene calls are TRBV6-1 and TRBJ1-5; 7 bases are a match to TRBD1. With 5 bases clipped from V and 3 bases from J, the junction kept 7 bases outside the gene matches. This CDR3 region has 15 residues. Germline V CDR1 and CDR2: MNHNS, SASEGT. CDR3 sequence reads: CASSYRTGPNQPQHF. The CDR3, as DNA: TGTGCCAGCAGTTACCGGACAGGCCCCAATCAGCCCCAGCATTTT.

The chain links TRBV28 to TRBJ2-3; D is undetermined. V gave up 4 bases and J gave up 7 bases, with 21 bases separating them. Germline values: CDR1 MDHEN, CDR2 SYDVKM. The length of the CDR3 is 16 residues. The CDR3 region is CASSSPGASETNTQYF. The CDR3 bases are TGTGCCAGCAGTTCTCCCGGAGCATCGGAGACAAATACGCAGTATTTT.

This sequence joins TRBV12-3 or TRBV12-4 and TRBJ2-7, with 15 bases lining up with TRBD2. The CDR3 has 17 amino acids. V gave up 6 bases and J gave up 6 bases; unmatched junction bases: 12. The CDR3 DNA reads TGTGCCAGCAGAGCCCCGGGACTAGCGGGAGGATCGGGCGAGCAGTACTTC. Translated, it gives CASRAPGLAGGSGEQYF.

Only a few counts were recorded for this clonotype. The rearrangement links TRBV20-1 to TRBJ2-3, with 7 nucleotides matching TRBD1. Trimming cost V 3 bases and J 5 bases; bases outside gene matches: 5. The CDR3 is made up of 13 amino acids. The germline V gene encodes CDR1 DFQATT and CDR2 SNEGSKA (reference sequence). CDR3 residues: CSARWDRLDTQYF. In DNA, the CDR3 is TGCAGTGCTAGGTGGGACAGATTAGATACGCAGTATTTT.

Of note for this clonotype: The junction and the germline gene differ at one end; a read error may be behind it. V usage is TRBV11-2 and J usage is TRBJ2-3; 8 nucleotides align to TRBD2. Germline V gene lookup returns CDR1 SGHAT and CDR2 FQNNGV. There are 19 residues in the CDR3. In DNA form, the CDR3 reads TGCGCCAGCAGCCCGTTAGCGGGAACGGGGGCGGAAAGCACAGATACGCAGTATTTT. This sequence encodes CASSPLAGTGAESTDTQYF.

The chain links TRBV7-2 to TRBJ2-2; no clear D gene. Germline V lookup: CDR1 SGHTA, CDR2 FQGNSA. V shed 2 bases and J shed 6 bases, with 10 bases lying between them. This CDR3 has 14 amino acids. The CDR3 here is CASSLKSVAGELFF. CDR3 nucleotide sequence: TGTGCCAGCAGCTTAAAAAGCGTGGCCGGGGAGCTGTTTTTT.

This clonotype has ten or more counts. The chain joins TRBV15 to TRBJ2-7; 11 bases line up with TRBD2. The CDR3 runs to 18 residues. Looked up from germline, CDR1 is LNHNV and CDR2 is YYDKDF (reference sequence). J was trimmed by 6 bases and V by 1 base; bases with no gene match: 14. CDR3 loop: CATSRGEGLAGGPSEQYF. The CDR3 coding sequence is TGTGCCACCAGCAGAGGAGAGGGGTTAGCGGGGGGGCCCTCCGAGCAGTACTTC.

This clonotype was seen a handful of times. The CDR3 bases are TGTGCCAGCAGTTTGAATAATCCCCACACGGGAAATTCACCCCTCCACTTT. It encodes CASSLNNPHTGNSPLHF. This chain uses TRBV27 with TRBJ1-6; D remains unclear. The CDR3 totals 17 residues. Trimming stripped 3 bases from V and 7 bases from J, with 19 bases between. Germline V gene data show CDR1 as MNHEY and CDR2 as SMNVEV (reference sequence).

This clonotype showed up many times. The chain has TRBV9 and TRBJ2-7; D possibly matches TRBD1 or TRBD2 (5 bases each). The V end was cut by 0 bases, the J end by 6 bases, with 19 bases between. CDR3 length: 16 residues. Germline V gene lookup returns CDR1 SGDLS and CDR2 YYNGEE. Here the CDR3 reads CASSVGGTNIRREQYF. CDR3 bases: TGTGCCAGCAGCGTAGGGGGGACCAACATAAGGCGCGAGCAGTACTTC.

A few counts support this clonotype. V gene TRBV14 combines with J gene TRBJ2-1; TRBD2 matches at 11 bases. The germline V gene has CDR1 SGHDN and CDR2 FVKESK. V shed 6 bases, J shed 4 bases, and the junction held 5 bases outside the gene matches. The CDR3 spans 15 residues. The CDR3 region is CASRRTSGSYNEQFF. CDR3 sequence (DNA): TGTGCCAGCAGGAGGACTAGCGGGTCTTACAATGAGCAGTTCTTC.

On this clonotype: A clone one base away is much larger, so this may be a read error. This chain uses TRBV27 with TRBJ2-1; the D is unclear. The CDR3 is made up of 16 amino acids. The germline V gene has CDR1 MNHEY and CDR2 SMNVEV (reference sequence). CDR3 nucleotides: TGTGCCAGCAGTTTATCGATAGGAGCGACTGGCAATGAGCAGCTCTTC. It specifies CASSLSIGATGNEQLF.

The chain links TRBV29-1 to TRBJ1-1; D call uncertain. Germline V gene sequence: CDR1 SQVTM, CDR2 ANQGSEA. Trimming stripped 8 bases from V and 5 bases from J, with 18 bases between. The CDR3 loop spans 13 amino acids. CDR3 sequence: CSLRRVVRTEAFF. The CDR3 nucleotides read TGCAGCCTCCGTAGGGTCGTTCGTACTGAAGCTTTCTTT.

The chain combines TRBV29-1 with TRBJ2-1; tentative D call: TRBD1 (5 bases). Looked up from germline, CDR1 is SQVTM and CDR2 is ANQGSEA. Trimming removed 4 bases at V and 0 bases at J, with 13 bases between. The CDR3 runs 15 residues. The CDR3 protein is CSVVGPVSSYNEQFF. The DNA for the CDR3 is TGCAGCGTTGTGGGGCCAGTGAGCTCCTACAATGAGCAGTTCTTC.

The rearrangement uses TRBV10-3 and TRBJ1-2; D not resolved. The CDR3 loop spans 12 amino acids. V was trimmed by 0 bases and J by 6 bases, leaving 5 bases between them. Germline CDR1 is ENHRY and CDR2 is SYGVKD. CDR3 sequence (DNA): TGTGCCATCAGTGAGTCGGAGGATGGCTACACCTTC. Translation gives CAISESEDGYTF.

The rearrangement joins TRBV20-1 to TRBJ2-7; TRBD2 matches at 9 bases. Germline CDR1 reads DFQATT; CDR2 reads SNEGSKA (reference sequence). The CDR3 consists of 13 residues. The junction had 5 bases not matched to a gene; V was cut back by 1 base and J by 7 bases. CDR3 sequence: CSARGAGGWEQYF. CDR3 coding DNA: TGCAGTGCTAGAGGAGCGGGAGGCTGGGAGCAGTACTTC.

This clonotype was observed many times. V is TRBV27 and J is TRBJ2-1; D tentatively reads TRBD1 or TRBD2 (5 bases each). The CDR3 loop spans 15 amino acids. With 0 bases removed from V and 1 base from J, the gap between germline ends came to 7 bases. The germline V gene has CDR1 MNHEY and CDR2 SMNVEV (reference sequence). The CDR3 DNA reads TGTGCCAGCAGTTTATCGGGGGTATCCTACAATGAGCAGTTCTTC. Its protein is CASSLSGVSYNEQFF.

This clonotype turned up a few times. V usage is TRBV5-6 and J usage is TRBJ2-1; TRBD1 matches at 7 bases. Losses at the gene ends were 3 bases for V and 6 bases for J; bases not matched to a gene: 9. CDR1 is SGHDT, CDR2 YYEEEE, per germline. The CDR3 is 15 amino acids. As DNA, the CDR3 is TGTGCCAGCAGCTCGGTTGGGACAGCGGCCAATGAGCAGTTCTTC. Protein product: CASSSVGTAANEQFF.

This chain connects TRBV12-3 or TRBV12-4 to TRBJ2-1; the D is unclear. Trimming pared 7 bases from V and 4 bases from J, leaving 17 bases between. This CDR3 has 15 amino acids. This chain's CDR3 is CASTPIPNTYNEQFF. The CDR3 DNA is TGTGCCAGCACCCCCATACCGAATACTTACAATGAGCAGTTCTTC.